A single TCR beta chain is shown here with its context. The germline V and J ends were trimmed by 2 bases and 12 bases, with 14 bases remaining between them. In germline, CDR1 is SGDLS, CDR2 YYNGEE. The CDR3 runs to 12 residues. TCRdb itself ran the 5' RACE reads through MiXCR, one entry per CDR3 protein. The table has around 4,800 distinct CDR3 sequences, 55% to 75% seen once; the top ten hold 3.5% to 5%. Treg sorting used a CD4+CD25+CD127-/low gate. This chain joins TRBV9 and TRBJ1-2; possible D gene TRBD1, 5 bases. This sequence originates from a female donor with breast cancer. Specimen: Tregs sorted from blood. Here the CDR3 DNA reads TGTGCCAGCAGCGTCGGGGGTCTCGGCAACACCTTC. Its translation: CASSVGGLGNTF.